This TCR beta chain is drawn from a study of esophageal squamous cell carcinoma under preoperative chemotherapy (dated by TCRdb to the late 2010s). With regard to the full study: The study profiled TCR repertoires of both peripheral blood T cells and tumor-infiltrating lymphocytes. In patients with esophageal squamous cell carcinoma, the study looked at what paclitaxel-nedaplatin chemotherapy did to T-cell receptor repertoires. The cohort comprised five patients with primary esophageal squamous cell carcinoma. Repertoires from samples obtained before paclitaxel-nedaplatin therapy were compared with repertoires from samples obtained after paclitaxel-nedaplatin therapy.

This clonotype was detected ten times or more. There is no known antigen for this receptor. Base qualities are not provided; no much larger clone lies one nucleotide away. Overall study results and their limits: A significant increase in TCR diversity was observed in peripheral T cells after chemotherapy, whereas no such increase was observed in tumor-infiltrating lymphocytes. Paclitaxel-nedaplatin therapy induced immediate and substantial clonotype frequency changes, with contraction more likely among abundant clones than amplification. Tumor-infiltrating lymphocytes after treatment appeared to come partly from peripheral T cells migrating into the tumor, rather than solely from local clonal changes. A small cohort was used, with only a few patients with esophageal squamous cell carcinoma being analyzed.

A distance of 6 bases separates the germline ends of V and J, which lose 3 bases and 4 bases respectively. The germline V gene supplies CDR1 SGHVS and CDR2 FQNEAQ. CDR3 length: 12 amino acids, cysteine to phenylalanine. Kept here is only the CDR3 DNA, which spans 36 bases and is read in frame from base 1. The intended sense of this specimen's time point label: after preoperative PTX-NDP chemotherapy. Patients received paclitaxel-nedaplatin as preoperative chemotherapy before surgery. Receptor libraries were prepared by PCR. TCRdb names HiSeq X Ten as the instrument used. High-throughput sequencing was used to characterize the TCR repertoires. Clones were called with MiXCR by TCRdb after fastp trimmed the public reads at Q25, and only in-frame beta chains were retained. Rows are combined by CDR3 protein, so each entry shows the most common genes and DNA. A total of 34,000 or so distinct CDR3 sequences appear in this sample, 40% to 65% of them only once. The ten largest clones capture roughly 25% of the sample.

Sampling was done from a patient given preoperative chemotherapy. The origin of this receptor is a human donor with esophageal squamous cell carcinoma. The donor label of this sample is uncertain. The chain links TRBV7-8 with TRBJ1-1; TRBD1 could be the D gene, as 5 bases match. The DNA sequence is TGTGCCAGCAGCTTGGGGACCACTGAAGCTTTCTTT. Its protein product is CASSLGTTEAFF. The entire variable domain, with the stretches around the CDR3 drawn from the reference TRBV7-8 and TRBJ1-1 proteins, is GAGVSQSPRYKVAKRGQDVALRCDPISGHVSLFWYQQALGQGPEFLTYFQNEAQLDKSGLPSDRFFAERPEGSVSTLKIQRTQQEDSAVYLCASSLGTTEAFFGQGTRLTVV.